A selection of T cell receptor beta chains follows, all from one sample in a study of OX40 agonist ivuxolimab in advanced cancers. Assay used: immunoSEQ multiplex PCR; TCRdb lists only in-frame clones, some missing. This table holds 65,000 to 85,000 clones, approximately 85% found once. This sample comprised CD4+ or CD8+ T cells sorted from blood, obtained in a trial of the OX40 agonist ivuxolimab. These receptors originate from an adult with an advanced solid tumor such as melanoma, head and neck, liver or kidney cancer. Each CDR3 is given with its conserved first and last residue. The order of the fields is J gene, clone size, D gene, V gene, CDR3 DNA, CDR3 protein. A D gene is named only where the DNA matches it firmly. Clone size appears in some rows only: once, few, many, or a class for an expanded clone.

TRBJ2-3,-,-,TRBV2,TGTGCCAGCAGTTGGACGGCCGGCACAGATACGCAGTATTTT,CASSWTAGTDTQYF
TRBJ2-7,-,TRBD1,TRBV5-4,TGTGCCAGCAGCCAACGGACAGGAGCCTACGAGCAGTACTTC,CASSQRTGAYEQYF
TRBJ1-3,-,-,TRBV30,TGTGCCTGGAGAGGATCTGGAAACACCATATATTTT,CAWRGSGNTIYF
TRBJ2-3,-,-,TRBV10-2,TGCGCCAGCAGTGAGGACCCTAGGACAGATACGCAGTATTTT,CASSEDPRTDTQYF
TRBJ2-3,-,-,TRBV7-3,TGTGCCAGCAGCGTACAGGGGGGGACAGATACGCAGTATTTT,CASSVQGGTDTQYF
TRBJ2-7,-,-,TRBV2,TGTGCCAGCAATTTACGTGGAAACCTCTACGAGCAGTACTTC,CASNLRGNLYEQYF
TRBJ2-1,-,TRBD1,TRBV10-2,TGCGCCAGCAGCGATCCGGGACAGGACTCCTACAATGAGCAGTTCTTC,CASSDPGQDSYNEQFF
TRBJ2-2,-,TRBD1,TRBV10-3,TGTGCCATCAGTGAAAGGACAGGGCCGAACACCGGGGAGCTGTTTTTT,CAISERTGPNTGELFF
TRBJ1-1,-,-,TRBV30,TGTGCCTGGACTCAAACGCGGGGGGTATCTTCTGAAGCTTTCTTT,CAWTQTRGVSSEAFF
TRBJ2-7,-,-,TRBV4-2,TGTGCCAGCAGCCAAGGGTTGGTCTGGCCCTACGAGCAGTACTTC,CASSQGLVWPYEQYF
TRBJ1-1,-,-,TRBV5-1,TGCGCCAGCAGCTGGGAACAGGCCCTCACGGGTGACACTGAAGCTTTCTTT,CASSWEQALTGDTEAFF
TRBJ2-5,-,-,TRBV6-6,TGTGCCAGCAGTTACTCGGGGGGCGGTTACCAAGAGACCCAGTACTTC,CASSYSGGGYQETQYF
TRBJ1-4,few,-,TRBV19,TGTGCCAGTAGTTCACACAGGGAAAAACTGTTTTTT,CASSSHREKLFF
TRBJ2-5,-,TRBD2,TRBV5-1,TGCGCCAGCAGCCCTAGCGGGCTAATTGGGGAGACCCAGTACTTC,CASSPSGLIGETQYF
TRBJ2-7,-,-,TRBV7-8,TGTGCCAGCAGCTTAGAAGGCCAGAGCTACGAGCAGTACTTC,CASSLEGQSYEQYF
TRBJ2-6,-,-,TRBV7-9,TGTGCCAGCAGCCCGAGCGGGGCCAACGTCCTGACTTTC,CASSPSGANVLTF
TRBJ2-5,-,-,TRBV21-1,TGTGCCAGCAGCAAAGCGGGGCGGCGGAAAGAAGAGACCCAGTACTTC,CASSKAGRRKEETQYF
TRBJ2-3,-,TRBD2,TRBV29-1,TGCAGCGTTGTAAGGCGGGAGGGCGGGACAGATACGCAGTATTTT,CSVVRREGGTDTQYF
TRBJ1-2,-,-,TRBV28,TGTGCCAGCAGGAGTTCGGGGTTTTCTGGCTACACCTTC,CASRSSGFSGYTF
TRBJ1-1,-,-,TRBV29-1,TGCAGCGTTGCAGAGAGGAACACTGAAGCTTTCTTT,CSVAERNTEAFF
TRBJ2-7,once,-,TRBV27,TGTGCCAGCAGTGCGCCGACTAGCTACGAGCAGTACTTC,CASSAPTSYEQYF
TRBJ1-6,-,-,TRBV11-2,TGTGCCAGCAGCTTATACAGGGTGGGGGATTCACCCCTCCACTTT,CASSLYRVGDSPLHF
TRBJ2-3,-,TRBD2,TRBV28,TGTGCCAGCAGTCCCCACGGAGTAGCGGGGGACACAGATACGCAGTATTTT,CASSPHGVAGDTDTQYF
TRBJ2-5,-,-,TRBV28,TGTGCCAGCAGTGAACAGGGAGGTGAAGAGACCCAGTACTTC,CASSEQGGEETQYF
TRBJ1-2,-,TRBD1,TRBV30,TGTGCCTGGAGGGGACAGCTCTATGGCTACACCTTC,CAWRGQLYGYTF
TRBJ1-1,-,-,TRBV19,TGTGCCAGTACCCCGCGGGGGGCTTATAATGAAGCTTTCTTT,CASTPRGAYNEAFF
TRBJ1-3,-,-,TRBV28,TGTGCCAGCACCCACCGGACTGCCAGCTCTGGAAACACCATATATTTT,CASTHRTASSGNTIYF
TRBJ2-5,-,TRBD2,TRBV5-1,TGCGCCAGCAGCTGGACTAGCGGACAAGAGACCCAGTACTTC,CASSWTSGQETQYF
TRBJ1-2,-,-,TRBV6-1,TGTGCCAGCCAACTGGGGGGGAGCACTAACTATGGCTACACCTTC,CASQLGGSTNYGYTF
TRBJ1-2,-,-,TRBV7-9,TGTGCCAGCAGCTTAAGGAGTTATGGCTACACCTTC,CASSLRSYGYTF
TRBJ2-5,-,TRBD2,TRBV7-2,TGTGCCAGCAGCTTGTCTAGCGGGGGGGCAGGGACCCAGTACTTC,CASSLSSGGAGTQYF
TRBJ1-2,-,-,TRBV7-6,TGTGCCAGCAGCTTAGCGTGGGCCTATGGCTACACCTTC,CASSLAWAYGYTF
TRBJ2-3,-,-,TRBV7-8,TGTGCCAGCAGCTTAGCTGGGGGCGGTGATACGCAGTATTTT,CASSLAGGGDTQYF
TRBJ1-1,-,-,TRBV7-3,TGTGCCAGCAGCTTGGAGCTGAACACTGAAGCTTTCTTT,CASSLELNTEAFF
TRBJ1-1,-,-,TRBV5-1,TGCGCCAGCAGCTTCAACCCGACCGGGAACACTGAAGCTTTCTTT,CASSFNPTGNTEAFF
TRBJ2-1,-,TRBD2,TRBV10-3,TGTGCCATCGGGACCCCCGGGACTAGCAATGAGCAGTTCTTC,CAIGTPGTSNEQFF
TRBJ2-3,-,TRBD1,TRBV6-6,TGTGCCAGCAGCCTCACAGGGGGCGGCACAGATACGCAGTATTTT,CASSLTGGGTDTQYF
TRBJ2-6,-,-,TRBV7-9,TGTGCCAGCAGCTCAATGGGGATCAGTACAGGGGCCAACGTCCTGACTTTC,CASSSMGISTGANVLTF
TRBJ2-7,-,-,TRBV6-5,TGTGCCAGCAGTTACCTGGGGAGTGGCCTCGAGCAGTACTTC,CASSYLGSGLEQYF
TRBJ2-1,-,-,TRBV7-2,TGTGCCAGCAGCTTAGCGCCGGACGGGTCAGAGCAGTTCTTC,CASSLAPDGSEQFF
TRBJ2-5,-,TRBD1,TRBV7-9,TGTGCCAGCAGCTTTGACAGGGGCAGGCAGACCCAGTACTTC,CASSFDRGRQTQYF
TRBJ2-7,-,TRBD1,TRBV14,TGTGCCAGCAGCCAAGATCTTTTAACAGGGGCCGAGCAGTACTTC,CASSQDLLTGAEQYF
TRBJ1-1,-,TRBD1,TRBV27,TGTGCCAGCAGTACACAGGGGGCGGGGAACACTGAAGCTTTCTTT,CASSTQGAGNTEAFF
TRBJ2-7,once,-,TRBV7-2,TGTGCCAGCAGCTCCAGGACTATCTACGAGCAGTACTTC,CASSSRTIYEQYF
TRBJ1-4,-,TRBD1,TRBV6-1,TGTGCCAGCCAGGACAGGGGCAACGAAAAACTGTTTTTT,CASQDRGNEKLFF
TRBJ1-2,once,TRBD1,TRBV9,TGTGCCAGCACCCCCTCCGGACAGGGGGACGGCTACACCTTC,CASTPSGQGDGYTF
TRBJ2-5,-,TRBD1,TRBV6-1,TGTGCCAGCAGACCGACAGGGGAAGAGACCCAGTACTTC,CASRPTGEETQYF
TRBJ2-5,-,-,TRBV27,TGTGCCAGCAGTTTAGGGCAGGGGAGGGAGACCCAGTACTTC,CASSLGQGRETQYF
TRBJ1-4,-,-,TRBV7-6,TGTGCCAGCAGCCGGATGGCCGCGGGCGAAAAACTGTTTTTT,CASSRMAAGEKLFF
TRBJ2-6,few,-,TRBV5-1,TGCGCCAGCAGCTTGGTAGGGCAGGCTGGGGCCAACGTCCTGACTTTC,CASSLVGQAGANVLTF
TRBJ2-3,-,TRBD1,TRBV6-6,TGTGCCAGCCAGGGACCAGGACAGGGGACAGATACGCAGTATTTT,CASQGPGQGTDTQYF
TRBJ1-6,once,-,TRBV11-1,TGTGCCAGCAGCTTAACAGGAATCAATTCACCCCTCCACTTT,CASSLTGINSPLHF
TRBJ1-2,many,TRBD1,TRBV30,TGTGCCTGGATTGGACAGGTCTATGGCTACACCTTC,CAWIGQVYGYTF